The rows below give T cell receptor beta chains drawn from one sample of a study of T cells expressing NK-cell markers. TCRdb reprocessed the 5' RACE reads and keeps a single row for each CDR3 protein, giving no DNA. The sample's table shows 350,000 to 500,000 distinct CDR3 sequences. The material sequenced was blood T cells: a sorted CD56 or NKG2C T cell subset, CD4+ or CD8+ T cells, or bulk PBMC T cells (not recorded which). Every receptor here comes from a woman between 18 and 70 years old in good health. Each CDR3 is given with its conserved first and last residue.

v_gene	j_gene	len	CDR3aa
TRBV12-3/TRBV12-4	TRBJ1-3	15	CASSRDTFFGNTIYF
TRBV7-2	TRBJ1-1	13	CASSFWPNTEAFF
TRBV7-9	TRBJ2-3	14	CASSRQQHTDTQYF
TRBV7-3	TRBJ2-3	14	CASSLRGTSDTQYF
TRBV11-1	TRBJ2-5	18	CASSVGTSGRASQETQYF
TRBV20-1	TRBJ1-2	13	CSARAPGAEGYTF
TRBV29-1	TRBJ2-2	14	CSVSHGSNTGELFF
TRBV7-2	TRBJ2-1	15	CASSFLRQHYNEQFF
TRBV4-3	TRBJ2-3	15	CASSQVGTGHDTQYF
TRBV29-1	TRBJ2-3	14	CSVERGRTTDTQYF
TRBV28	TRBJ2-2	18	CASSRSGTSGLSTGELFF
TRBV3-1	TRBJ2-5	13	CASSQNNQETQYF
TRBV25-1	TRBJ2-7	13	CASSGHPAYEQYF
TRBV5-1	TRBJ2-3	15	CASSSRDPSTDTQYF
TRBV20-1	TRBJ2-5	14	CSARGSQGWETQYF
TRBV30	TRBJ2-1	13	CAWGDNLYNEQFF
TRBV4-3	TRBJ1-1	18	CASSQDLQGAAGSTEAFF